This T cell receptor (beta chain) was sequenced in a study of T-cell memory formation after mild COVID-19. Study-level points and caveats: Some responding clones appeared in pre-infection memory, suggesting cross-reactive memory joined.

5'RACE, which relied on constant-segment primers, yielded TCR alpha and TCR beta cDNA libraries carrying sample barcodes and UMIs. TCRdb re-called the 5' RACE reads with MiXCR, one entry per CDR3 protein. Here the sample spans 85,000 to 130,000 distinct CDR3 sequences, around 10% being singletons. V was shortened by 3 bases and J by 3 bases, with 10 bases between the two germline ends. Germline assignment: CDR1 SGHDN and CDR2 FVKESK. The CDR3 sequence is 14 residues long. This clonotype was recorded a few times. Its specificity is not known. This TCR was recovered from a man between 18 and 35 years old who had mild COVID-19 (a few samples of this study predate the infection). Cell type and time point are not known. The chain joins TRBV14 to TRBJ2-3; weak D call: TRBD1 (6 bases). The sequencing input was PBMCs or a T cell subset sorted from them (not recorded which). The CDR3, as DNA: TGTGCCAGCAGCCAGGCAACAGGGACAGATACGCAGTATTTT. This gives the protein CASSQATGTDTQYF. The full variable domain, completed using reference TRBV14 and TRBJ2-3, is EAGVTQFPSHSVIEKGQTVTLRCDPISGHDNLYWYRRVMGKEIKFLLHFVKESKQDESGMPNNRFLAERTGGTYSTLKVQPAELEDSGVYFCASSQATGTDTQYFGPGTRLTVL.